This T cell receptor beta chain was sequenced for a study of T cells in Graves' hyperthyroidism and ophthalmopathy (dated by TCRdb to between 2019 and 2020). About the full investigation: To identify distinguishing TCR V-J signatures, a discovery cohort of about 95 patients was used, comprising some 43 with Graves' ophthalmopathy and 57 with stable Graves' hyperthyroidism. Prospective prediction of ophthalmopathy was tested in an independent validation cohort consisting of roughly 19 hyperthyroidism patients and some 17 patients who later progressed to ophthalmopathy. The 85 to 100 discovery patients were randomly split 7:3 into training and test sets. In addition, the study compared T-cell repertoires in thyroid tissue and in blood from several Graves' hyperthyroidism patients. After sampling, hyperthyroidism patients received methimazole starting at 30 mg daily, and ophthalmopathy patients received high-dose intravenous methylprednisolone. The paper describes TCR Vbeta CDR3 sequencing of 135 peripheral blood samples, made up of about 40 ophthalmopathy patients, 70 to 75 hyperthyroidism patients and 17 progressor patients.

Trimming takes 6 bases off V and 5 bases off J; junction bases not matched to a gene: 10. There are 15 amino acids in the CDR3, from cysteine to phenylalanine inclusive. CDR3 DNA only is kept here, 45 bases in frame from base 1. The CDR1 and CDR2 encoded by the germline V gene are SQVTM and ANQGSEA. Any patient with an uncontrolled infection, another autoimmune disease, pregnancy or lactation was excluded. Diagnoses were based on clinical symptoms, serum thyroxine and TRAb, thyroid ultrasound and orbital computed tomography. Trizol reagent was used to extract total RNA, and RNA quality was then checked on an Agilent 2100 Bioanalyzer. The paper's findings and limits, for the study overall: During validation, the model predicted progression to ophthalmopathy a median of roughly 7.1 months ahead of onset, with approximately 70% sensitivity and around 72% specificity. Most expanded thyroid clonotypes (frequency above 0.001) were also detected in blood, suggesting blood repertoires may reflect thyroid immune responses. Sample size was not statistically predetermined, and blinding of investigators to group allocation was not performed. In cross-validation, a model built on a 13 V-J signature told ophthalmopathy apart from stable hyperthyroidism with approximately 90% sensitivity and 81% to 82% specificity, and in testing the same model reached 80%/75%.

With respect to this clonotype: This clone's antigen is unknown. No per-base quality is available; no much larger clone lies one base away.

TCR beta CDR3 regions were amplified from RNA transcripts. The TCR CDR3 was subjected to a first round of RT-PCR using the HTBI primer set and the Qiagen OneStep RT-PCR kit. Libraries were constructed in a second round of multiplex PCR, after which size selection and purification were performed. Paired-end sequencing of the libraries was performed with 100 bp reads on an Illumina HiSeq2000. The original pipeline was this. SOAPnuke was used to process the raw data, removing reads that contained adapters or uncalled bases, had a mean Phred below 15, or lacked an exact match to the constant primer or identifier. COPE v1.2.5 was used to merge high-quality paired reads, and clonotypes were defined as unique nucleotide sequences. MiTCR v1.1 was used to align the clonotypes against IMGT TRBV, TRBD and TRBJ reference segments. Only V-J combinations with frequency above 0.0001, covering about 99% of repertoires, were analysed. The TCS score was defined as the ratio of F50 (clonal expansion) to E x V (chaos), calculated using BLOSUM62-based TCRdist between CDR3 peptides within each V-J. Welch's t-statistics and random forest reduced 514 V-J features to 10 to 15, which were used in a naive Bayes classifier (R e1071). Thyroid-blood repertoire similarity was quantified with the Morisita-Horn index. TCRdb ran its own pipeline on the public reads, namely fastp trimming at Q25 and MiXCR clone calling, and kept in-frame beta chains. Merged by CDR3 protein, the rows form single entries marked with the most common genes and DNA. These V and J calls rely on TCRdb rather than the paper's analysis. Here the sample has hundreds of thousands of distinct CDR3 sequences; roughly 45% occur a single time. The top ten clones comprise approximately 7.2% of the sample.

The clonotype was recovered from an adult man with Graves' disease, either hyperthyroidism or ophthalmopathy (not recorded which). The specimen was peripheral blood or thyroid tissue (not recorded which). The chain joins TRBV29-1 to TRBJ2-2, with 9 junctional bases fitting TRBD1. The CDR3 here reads CSVRGTGLQTGELFF. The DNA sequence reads TGCAGCGTACGCGGGACAGGGCTTCAGACCGGGGAGCTGTTTTTT.